This T cell receptor (beta chain) originates from a study of breast tumors, draining lymph nodes, adjacent tissues. General study points: That most tumor T cells come from lymph nodes remained unproven. Tumor repertoires ranked between lymph nodes and nontumor tissue in diversity, with V and J gene preferences. Luminal-like breast cancer showed significantly greater tumor-nontumor repertoire similarity than basal-like breast cancer did. The data were judged consistent with most tumor T cells coming from lymph node and expanding in tumor.

Samples came from axillary lymph nodes draining the breast cancer. Ten or more counts support this clonotype. Its target is not known. One entry per CDR3 protein results from TCRdb running MiXCR on the multiplex PCR reads. The table records 130,000 or so distinct CDR3 sequences, approximately 20% of them present only once. The germline V and J ends were trimmed by 5 bases and 3 bases, with 16 bases remaining between them. The CDR3 is made up of 15 amino acids. The germline gives CDR1 SGHVS, CDR2 FQNEAQ. The chain links TRBV7-8 to TRBJ2-5; tentatively, D is TRBD1 or TRBD2 (6 bases each). This receptor was obtained from a female donor with breast cancer. Some clones in this sample may be carry-over from other donors' samples. Sequencing was performed on axillary lymph node tissue. The DNA of the CDR3 is TGTGCCAGCAGCCCAGGGGCGGGGCGGAAAGAGACCCAGTACTTC. Translated: CASSPGAGRKETQYF.